This TCR beta chain was identified in a study of blood T cell repertoires in COVID-19. Turning to the study itself: Whether acute or convalescent, the COVID-19 samples came from the United States, Italy and Spain. Sources were T cells, B-cell-depleted T cells, or PBMCs; the material itself was cDNA or gDNA.

CDR1 is SGHTA, CDR2 FQGNSA, per germline. Trimming pared 2 bases from V and 2 bases from J, leaving 11 bases between. This CDR3 has 15 residues. Clones were sequenced by immunoSEQ multiplex PCR, and TCRdb holds only the in-frame ones, with some missing. Among about 76,000 clones listed, more than 75% were seen once. V gene TRBV7-2 combines with J gene TRBJ2-3; D is unclear. Input material: peripheral blood. The source is a human donor in a cohort sampled during active COVID-19. As DNA, the CDR3 is TGTGCCAGCAGCTTACTGGCAGTTCCCACAGATACGCAGTATTTT. Residues: CASSLLAVPTDTQYF. Using reference TRBV7-2 and TRBJ2-3 for the parts outside the CDR3, the full variable domain is GAGVSQSPSNKVTEKGKDVELRCDPISGHTALYWYRQSLGQGLEFLIYFQGNSAPDKSGLPSDRFSAERTGGSVSTLTIQRTQQEDSAVYLCASSLLAVPTDTQYFGPGTRLTVL.